This TCR beta chain appears in the sequencing data of a study of a mutant IDH1 vaccine in newly diagnosed glioma. This CDR3 comprises 14 residues. Germline trimming cut 4 bases from V and 0 bases from J; bases unmatched to any gene: 3. In germline, CDR1 is SGHKS, CDR2 YYEKEE (reference sequence). As regards this clone: Its antigen is as yet unknown.

Profiling relied on immunoSEQ multiplex PCR, and the TCRdb table lists in-frame clones only, not all of them. The sample holds under 150,000 clones, about four fifths seen once. Time point defined: week 11, during vaccination. The vaccine gave 300 ug of a 20-mer mutant IDH1 peptide subcutaneously per dose. The material was PBMCs, obtained from a glioma patient whose treatment included an IDH1 peptide vaccine. This clonotype was sampled from a man in his forties with glioma. The gene calls are TRBV5-5 and TRBJ1-1, with TRBD1 matching over 7 bases. This CDR3 reads CASSPTGLNTEAFF. CDR3 nucleotides: TGTGCCAGCAGCCCGACAGGGTTGAACACTGAAGCTTTCTTT.